Here is one T cell receptor (beta chain) with its context. Its antigen is currently unknown. PCR amplification relied on 60 Vbeta primers (plus 13 Jbeta primers). Here immunoSEQ multiplex PCR was the method, and the copy in TCRdb shows in-frame clones only, minus some. The sample holds some 220,000 clones, 75% to 90% seen once. The sample belongs to a study of cytomegalovirus exposure and HLA in healthy donors. Study findings and constraints: HLA alleles showed associations with fewer than 20,000 TCR beta sequences in a later analysis, at a 0.05 false discovery rate. Later genetic work tied a missense DCLRE1C variant to beta-chain V and J trimming.

The CDR3 is 14 residues long. Germline V CDR1 and CDR2: KGHSH, LQKENI. The V end was cut by 5 bases, the J end by 5 bases, with 12 bases between. This chain joins TRBV18 and TRBJ2-2; no firm D call. The sequence derives from a young woman in good health and CMV-seronegative. The specimen was PBMCs. The CDR3 here is CASSAQEITGELFF. For the CDR3, the DNA is TGTGCCAGCTCAGCCCAAGAGATAACCGGGGAGCTGTTTTTT.